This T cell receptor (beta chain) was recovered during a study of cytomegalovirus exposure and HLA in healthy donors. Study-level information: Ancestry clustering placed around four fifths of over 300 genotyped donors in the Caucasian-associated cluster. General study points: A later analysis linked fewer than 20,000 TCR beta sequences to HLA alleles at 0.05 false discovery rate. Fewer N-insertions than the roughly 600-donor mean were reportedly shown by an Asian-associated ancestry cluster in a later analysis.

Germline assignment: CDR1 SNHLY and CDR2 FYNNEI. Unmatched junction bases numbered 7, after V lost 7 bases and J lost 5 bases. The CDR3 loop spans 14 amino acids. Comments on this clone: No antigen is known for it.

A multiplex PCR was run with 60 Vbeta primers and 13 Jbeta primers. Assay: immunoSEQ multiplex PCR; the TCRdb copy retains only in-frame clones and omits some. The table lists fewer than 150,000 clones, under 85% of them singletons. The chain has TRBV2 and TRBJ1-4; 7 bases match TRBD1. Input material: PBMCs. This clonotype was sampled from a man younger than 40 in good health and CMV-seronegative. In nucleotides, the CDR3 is TGTGCCAGCACCACGACAGGGACAAATGAAAAACTGTTTTTT. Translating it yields CASTTTGTNEKLFF.